The T cell receptor beta chain under discussion was sequenced for a study of human T cells and chemical hapten exposure. Germline V gives CDR1 LGHDT, CDR2 YNNKEL (reference sequence). V was shortened by 5 bases and J by 15 bases, with 14 bases between the two germline ends. The CDR3 runs to 12 residues. This clonotype was seen ten or more times. Its specificity is unknown. Sample time point: healthy volunteer bleed at 2 weeks. Sequencing started from total RNA isolated from unfractionated whole blood. Study findings and constraints: TCRs whose frequency exceeded 1 in 1000 remained the same following DPC sensitization.

In the library, unique molecular identifiers were attached to individual cDNA molecules. Methods used by the authors: Sampled TCR counts reached a median of roughly 100,000 per sample, with values ranging from roughly 20,000 to 700,000. MiXCR, run by TCRdb on the RACE reads, gives a single entry per CDR3 protein. TCRdb, rather than the study authors, made the V and J calls. The sample lists roughly 30,000 distinct CDR3 sequences, 7.4% seen once, with approximately 9.9% in the top ten. This chain joins TRBV3-1 and TRBJ1-6; D may be TRBD1 (6 bases). This TCR was sampled from a human donor in good health. Some clones in this sample may be carry-over from other donors' samples. Sequencing used whole blood. CDR3 DNA sequence: TGTGCCAGCAGCAACCGGGACACCAACCTCCACTTT. It translates to CASSNRDTNLHF.